A single TCR beta chain is shown here with its context. Study processing details: Amplification from reference gene primers served as the basis for estimated nucleated cell counts. The protocol was immunoSEQ multiplex PCR, while the TCRdb copy is restricted to in-frame clones and leaves out a portion. Clone size and V and J calls were adopted from that table, with D and trimming inferred from the DNA. The sample lists about 69,000 clones, more than 85% occurring once. These data come from a study of blood T cell repertoires in COVID-19. The overall study: COVID-19 samples, acute and convalescent, were from the United States, Italy and Spain.

Trimming stripped 3 bases from V and 10 bases from J, with 9 bases between. This CDR3 is built from 11 residues. The clonotype comes from a woman between 55 and 75 years old with active COVID-19. Material: peripheral blood. This chain uses TRBV12-3 or TRBV12-4 with TRBJ1-1; possibly TRBD1 for D (5 bases). The CDR3 sequence: CASSFGGGAFF. CDR3 DNA: TGTGCCAGCAGTTTTGGCGGGGGAGCTTTCTTT.